This TCR beta chain came from a study of PD-1 blockade in classical Hodgkin lymphoma. This clone was seen more than once but under ten times. The target antigen is unknown. The V and J ends lost 3 bases and 6 bases respectively, with 11 bases between them. CDR3 length: 14 residues. Germline V gives CDR1 LNHNV, CDR2 YYDKDF (reference sequence). Time point defined: newly diagnosed, previously untreated cHL patient sample. Data came from immunoSEQ multiplex PCR; TCRdb stores just in-frame clones and leaves some out. The sample lists roughly 70,000 clones, nearly 95% seen once, with about 2.8% in the top ten. General study results and limits: Repertoire difference causes, possibly disease activity or prior therapy, remain undefined. The study reported lower baseline TCR diversity in newly diagnosed patients than in healthy donors.

This TCR was recovered from a human donor with classical Hodgkin lymphoma. The sequencing input was peripheral blood mononuclear cells (PBMCs). The chain uses TRBV15 and TRBJ2-2; no definite D call. The chain's CDR3 is CATSRSLESGELFF. CDR3 in DNA: TGTGCCACCAGCAGGAGCCTAGAATCCGGGGAGCTGTTTTTT. The whole variable domain, remainder taken from reference TRBV15 and TRBJ2-2, is DAMVIQNPRYQVTQFGKPVTLSCSQTLNHNVMYWYQQKSSQAPKLLFHYYDKDFNNEADTPDNFQSRRPNTSFCFLDIRSPGLGDTAMYLCATSRSLESGELFFGEGSRLTVL.